These 31 T cell receptor beta chains came from one sample sequenced in a study of cytomegalovirus exposure and HLA in healthy donors (dated by TCRdb to the late 2010s). The receptor library was made with the immunoSEQ multiplex PCR assay. A mixture of 60 forward primers for TCR Vbeta segments and 13 reverse primers for TCR Jbeta segments was used in the multiplex PCR. Imported from immuneACCESS, the table was reduced by TCRdb to in-frame sequences with V and J called. These copies leave out some clones; in studies compared against another copy, an unresolved V gene accounts for under half, and the cause of the remainder is not known. The sample table lists 100,000 to 150,000 clones, about three quarters of them with a count of one. In total, the top ten clones hold approximately 1.8% of the sample. Sequencing was carried out using PBMCs. Source of these receptors: a female donor in good health and CMV-seropositive.

V gene TRBV20-1 combines with J gene TRBJ2-7; D ambiguous. This CDR3 spans 11 amino acids. Germline V gene sequence: CDR1 DFQATT, CDR2 SNEGSKA (reference sequence). Trimming shortened V by 3 bases and J by 3 bases, and 6 bases separated the two germline ends. CDR3 DNA sequence: TGCAGTGCTAGTCCTATCTACGAGCAGTACTTC. Protein product: CSASPIYEQYF.

This clone showed up just a few times. The V gene is TRBV5-1, the J gene TRBJ2-2; tentatively, D is TRBD2 (5 bases). The CDR3 extends over 15 amino acids. V was shortened by 0 bases and J by 5 bases, with 11 bases between the two germline ends. Germline values: CDR1 SGHRS, CDR2 YFSETQ. The CDR3 bases are TGCGCCAGCAGCTTGGGCGTGTCGGGAACCGGGGAGCTGTTTTTT. This translates into CASSLGVSGTGELFF.

This rearrangement joins TRBV5-1 to TRBJ1-6, with D possibly being TRBD1 (6 bases). The CDR3 sequence is 16 residues long. V was pared by 2 bases and J by 6 bases, with 15 bases between. CDR1 is SGHRS, CDR2 YFSETQ, per germline. Here the CDR3 DNA reads TGCGCCAGCAGCTTTGATCCAGGGGTGGGTAATTCACCCCTCCACTTT. Protein sequence: CASSFDPGVGNSPLHF.

V and J are TRBV19 and TRBJ2-3; tentatively, D is TRBD2 (5 bases). Trimming pared 9 bases from V and 3 bases from J, leaving 19 bases between. The CDR3 totals 15 residues. Germline assignment: CDR1 LNHDA and CDR2 SQIVND (reference sequence). CDR3 sequence: CASSLRGIRTDTQYF. The CDR3 region has the DNA TGTGCCAGCTCTCTCCGGGGTATTCGAACAGATACGCAGTATTTT.

In regard to this clone: Other DNA sequences in this sample translate to the same CDR3. J is TRBJ2-6 and V is TRBV18, with D perhaps matching TRBD1 (6 bases). CDR1 is KGHSH and CDR2 is LQKENI in the germline V gene. The CDR3 loop spans 15 amino acids. The V gene lost 6 bases and the J gene lost 4 bases, with 13 bases spanning the gap. The CDR3 bases are TGTGCCAGCTCCCCTACAGGGTCCGGGGCCAACGTCCTGACTTTC. Its protein is CASSPTGSGANVLTF.

The chain is built from TRBV5-5 and TRBJ2-3; 16 bases are a match to TRBD2. Trimming cost V 4 bases and J 5 bases; bases outside gene matches: 4. In germline, CDR1 is SGHKS, CDR2 YYEKEE (reference sequence). The CDR3 is 16 residues long. The CDR3 spells CASSPGLAGGEDTQYF. CDR3 nucleotides: TGTGCCAGCAGCCCGGGACTAGCGGGGGGGGAAGATACGCAGTATTTT.

The chain recombines TRBV5-1 with TRBJ1-2, with 10 bases matching TRBD1. This CDR3 comprises 15 residues. V lost 0 bases to trimming and J lost 6 bases; unmatched junction nucleotides: 5. Germline V gene sequence: CDR1 SGHRS, CDR2 YFSETQ. For the CDR3, the DNA is TGCGCCAGCAGCTTGGAGGGACAGGGGCTGGATGGCTACACCTTC. This sequence encodes CASSLEGQGLDGYTF.

This clone came up once. V gene TRBV4-1 combines with J gene TRBJ2-1, with TRBD2 matching 7 bases. From germline, CDR1 is MGHRA and CDR2 YSYEKL. V was clipped by 3 bases and J by 7 bases; unmatched bases: 6. The CDR3 is 14 residues long. The CDR3 region is CASSQQGGRNEQFF. CDR3 DNA sequence: TGCGCCAGCAGCCAGCAGGGCGGGAGAAATGAGCAGTTCTTC.

The chain uses TRBV5-1 and TRBJ2-2, with D maybe TRBD2 (6 bases). Germline assignment: CDR1 SGHRS and CDR2 YFSETQ. V gave up 3 bases and J gave up 5 bases, with 17 bases separating them. CDR3 size: 16 residues. The CDR3 here is CASSSSGTFGTGELFF. For the CDR3, the DNA is TGCGCCAGCAGCTCCTCCGGGACTTTTGGTACCGGGGAGCTGTTTTTT.

The chain recombines TRBV10-3 with TRBJ1-2; D remains unclear. V dropped 8 bases and J dropped 2 bases, with 12 bases sitting between them. The CDR3 is made up of 13 amino acids. CDR1 is ENHRY, CDR2 SYGVKD, per germline. For the CDR3, the DNA is TGTGCCATCTCGGAGGGAACGAACTATGGCTACACCTTC. Its translation is CAISEGTNYGYTF.

This sequence joins TRBV28 and TRBJ1-2; 7 bases map to TRBD1. Unmatched junction bases numbered 14, after V lost 5 bases and J lost 5 bases. The CDR3 extends over 16 amino acids. Germline V gives CDR1 MDHEN, CDR2 SYDVKM. CDR3 in DNA: TGTGCCAGCAGTCTCCACCTAGGGGGCGGGAATTATGGCTACACCTTC. It yields the protein CASSLHLGGGNYGYTF.

The chain uses TRBV7-9 and TRBJ2-7; D is possibly TRBD1 (6 bases). CDR1 and CDR2 from the germline V gene are SEHNR and FQNEAQ (reference sequence). V was cut by 5 bases and J by 1 base, with 9 bases left in between. This CDR3 contains 13 residues. This chain's CDR3 is CASSPGQSYEQYF. CDR3 nucleotide sequence: TGTGCCAGCAGCCCCGGACAGTCCTACGAGCAGTACTTC.

The chain carries TRBV10-3 and TRBJ1-5; tentative D call: TRBD1 (6 bases). There are 14 residues in the CDR3. Germline V gives CDR1 ENHRY, CDR2 SYGVKD. V was trimmed by 0 bases and J by 4 bases, leaving 7 bases between them. The CDR3 nucleotides read TGTGCCATCAGTGAGTCCCAGGGGAATCAGCCCCAGCATTTT. It translates to CAISESQGNQPQHF.

The gene calls are TRBV11-2 and TRBJ2-7; 10 nucleotides match TRBD1. The V gene's germline CDR1 is SGHAT and CDR2 FQNNGV. This CDR3 contains 15 residues. Losses at the gene ends were 2 bases for V and 4 bases for J; bases not matched to a gene: 5. CDR3: CASSLSGTGAYEQYF. The CDR3 nucleotides are TGTGCCAGCAGCTTATCCGGGACAGGGGCGTACGAGCAGTACTTC. Using reference TRBV11-2 and TRBJ2-7 for the parts outside the CDR3, the full variable domain is EAGVAQSPRYKIIEKRQSVAFWCNPISGHATLYWYQQILGQGPKLLIQFQNNGVVDDSQLPKDRFSAERLKGVDSTLKIQPAKLEDSAVYLCASSLSGTGAYEQYFGPGTRLTVT.

The chain is built from TRBV27 and TRBJ2-4, with TRBD1 as a possible D gene (5 bases). V dropped 4 bases and J dropped 5 bases, with 15 bases sitting between them. Germline CDR1 and CDR2: MNHEY and SMNVEV (reference sequence). The CDR3 contains 15 residues. The CDR3 reads CASSSLRATENIQYF. CDR3 bases: TGTGCCAGCAGTTCGCTCAGGGCTACCGAAAACATTCAGTACTTC.

V usage is TRBV5-4 and J usage is TRBJ2-5, with 9 bases that match TRBD1. With 5 bases clipped from V and 3 bases from J, the junction kept 5 bases outside the gene matches. Germline V gene data show CDR1 as SGHNT and CDR2 as YYREEE (reference sequence). The CDR3 runs to 14 residues. CDR3 DNA sequence: TGTGCCAGCAGGACGGGACAGGGTAAAGAGACCCAGTACTTC. As protein: CASRTGQGKETQYF.

V gene TRBV28 combines with J gene TRBJ1-6, with a tentative D call TRBD1 (6 bases). CDR1 and CDR2 (germline): MDHEN, SYDVKM. The V gene lost 6 bases and the J gene lost 5 bases, with 8 bases spanning the gap. This CDR3 has 13 amino acids. The CDR3, as DNA: TGTGCCAGCAGCCAGGGGAATAATTCACCCCTCCACTTT. This translates into CASSQGNNSPLHF. The full variable domain, its missing parts supplied by reference TRBV28 and TRBJ1-6, is DVKVTQSSRYLVKRTGEKVFLECVQDMDHENMFWYRQDPGLGLRLIYFSYDVKMKEKGDIPEGYSVSREKKERFSLILESASTNQTSMYLCASSQGNNSPLHFGNGTRLTVT.

The chain joins TRBV7-7 to TRBJ1-3; maybe TRBD1 (5 bases). The CDR3 is 16 amino acids. V dropped 11 bases and J dropped 2 bases, with 22 bases sitting between them. Germline CDR1 and CDR2: SSHAT and FNYEAQ (reference sequence). The CDR3 sequence is CASLRRDDDPGNTIYF. The CDR3, as DNA: TGTGCCTCCCTCCGGCGGGACGATGATCCTGGAAACACCATATATTTT.

The CDR3, as DNA: TGTGCCAGCAGCCTCACCGGGACAGGGGCTGGCTACACCTTC. It is translated as CASSLTGTGAGYTF. The genes are TRBV14 and TRBJ1-2; the match to TRBD1 covers 10 bases. The J segment lost 7 bases and the V segment lost 4 bases, leaving 6 bases of the junction unmatched. In germline, CDR1 is SGHDN, CDR2 FVKESK. The CDR3 is 14 amino acids.

The CDR3 spells CASSLDRLRTGELFF. The CDR3 DNA reads as TGTGCCAGCAGCTTAGACAGGCTTCGTACCGGGGAGCTGTTTTTT. The chain joins TRBV7-2 to TRBJ2-2; D is perhaps TRBD1 (5 bases). The V gene lost 1 base and the J gene lost 5 bases, with 11 bases spanning the gap. Looked up from germline, CDR1 is SGHTA and CDR2 is FQGNSA. The CDR3 loop spans 15 amino acids.

This sequence joins TRBV6-5 and TRBJ2-5; D perhaps matches TRBD2 (6 bases). V lost 7 bases to trimming and J lost 5 bases, with 14 bases between them. CDR3 length: 13 amino acids. The germline V gene encodes CDR1 MNHEY and CDR2 SVGAGI. The CDR3 DNA reads TGTGCCAGCACCCCCCCAGGGAGGGAGACCCAGTACTTC. It yields the protein CASTPPGRETQYF.

For this clone: One end of the junction does not line up with germline, which may come from a read error. This sequence joins TRBV7-2 and TRBJ1-3, with TRBD1 identical over 7 bases. From germline, CDR1 is SGHTA and CDR2 FQGNSA. The CDR3 totals 15 residues. Here the CDR3 reads CASSLGGGSRNTIYF. In nucleotides, the CDR3 is TGTGCCAGCAGCCTCGGAGGGGGCTCTAGAAACACCATATATTTT.

The rearrangement uses TRBV18 and TRBJ1-4, with D possibly being TRBD1 (6 bases). The CDR3 runs to 15 residues. V gave up 1 base and J gave up 9 bases, with 15 bases separating them. Germline V gene sequence: CDR1 KGHSH, CDR2 LQKENI. The CDR3 DNA follows: TGTGCCAGCTCACCACAGGACAGCGTATACAAAAAACTGTTTTTT. Translation: CASSPQDSVYKKLFF.

The V gene is TRBV12-2, the J gene TRBJ2-4; TRBD2, the table's D call, lacks a check against the DNA. TRBV12-2 is a pseudogene. The CDR3 totals 15 residues. CDR3 nucleotide sequence: TGTGCAAGTCGCGCGATTGGGGGGGCCAAAAACATTCAGTACTTC. It yields the protein CASRAIGGAKNIQYF.

CDR3: CASSPWDRLNTEAFF. The CDR3, as DNA: TGCGCCAGCAGCCCATGGGACAGGTTGAACACTGAAGCTTTCTTT. The rearrangement joins TRBV5-1 to TRBJ1-1, with TRBD1 identical over 8 bases. The V and J ends lost 4 bases and 0 bases, in that order; junction bases with no gene match: 5. CDR3 length: 15 amino acids. Germline CDR1 is SGHRS and CDR2 is YFSETQ. Filled out from reference TRBV5-1 and TRBJ1-1, the complete variable domain reads KAGVTQTPRYLIKTRGQQVTLSCSPISGHRSVSWYQQTPGQGLQFLFEYFSETQRNKGNFPGRFSGRQFSNSRSEMNVSTLELGDSALYLCASSPWDRLNTEAFFGQGTRLTVV.

The rearrangement links TRBV2 to TRBJ2-5, with 9 bases matching TRBD1. The V gene end was trimmed by 5 bases and the J gene end by 4 bases; junction bases not matched to a gene: 8. This CDR3 contains 15 residues. CDR1 SNHLY and CDR2 FYNNEI come from the germline V gene. The CDR3 is CASSFGTGRGETQYF. CDR3 bases: TGTGCCAGCAGTTTTGGGACAGGGAGGGGAGAGACCCAGTACTTC.

This clone came up a few times. The chain combines TRBV2 with TRBJ2-1; D possibly corresponds to TRBD2 (6 bases). Germline V CDR1 and CDR2: SNHLY, FYNNEI. The CDR3 has 14 amino acids. V gave up 6 bases and J gave up 3 bases, with 12 bases separating them. The CDR3 spells CASRETRNYNEQFF. For the CDR3, the DNA is TGTGCCAGCAGAGAGACTAGAAACTACAATGAGCAGTTCTTC.

The rearrangement joins TRBV11-2 to TRBJ2-6; no clear D gene. V was trimmed by 5 bases and J by 1 base, leaving 9 bases between them. This CDR3 has 15 amino acids. Per germline, CDR1 SGHAT and CDR2 FQNNGV. CDR3 nucleotides: TGTGCCAGCAGCCCACAGATTTCTGGGGCCAACGTCCTGACTTTC. Residues: CASSPQISGANVLTF. Combining the CDR3 with reference TRBV11-2 and TRBJ2-6 gives the whole variable domain EAGVAQSPRYKIIEKRQSVAFWCNPISGHATLYWYQQILGQGPKLLIQFQNNGVVDDSQLPKDRFSAERLKGVDSTLKIQPAKLEDSAVYLCASSPQISGANVLTFGAGSRLTVL.

This chain links TRBV28 with TRBJ2-1; 10 positions match TRBD2. The length of the CDR3 is 15 residues. V lost 2 bases to trimming and J lost 8 bases; unmatched junction nucleotides: 6. Germline V gene data show CDR1 as MDHEN and CDR2 as SYDVKM. The CDR3 DNA sequence: TGTGCCAGCAGTTTAGAGCGGGGGGGCCTGTATGAGCAGTTCTTC. Amino acids: CASSLERGGLYEQFF. The full variable domain, rest sourced from reference TRBV28 and TRBJ2-1, is DVKVTQSSRYLVKRTGEKVFLECVQDMDHENMFWYRQDPGLGLRLIYFSYDVKMKEKGDIPEGYSVSREKKERFSLILESASTNQTSMYLCASSLERGGLYEQFFGPGTRLTVL.

This clone was counted once. The chain recombines TRBV7-9 with TRBJ1-6; TRBD1 matches 10 bases. The V and J ends lost 4 bases and 9 bases, in that order; junction bases with no gene match: 6. This CDR3 region has 15 residues. Germline V gene data show CDR1 as SEHNR and CDR2 as FQNEAQ (reference sequence). DNA for the CDR3: TGTGCCAGCAGCTCAGCCGGGACAGGGGCTTCACCCCTCCACTTT. Amino acid sequence: CASSSAGTGASPLHF.

The genes are TRBV19 and TRBJ1-6; TRBD1 agrees at 11 bases. The CDR3 covers 14 residues. After removal of 4 bases from V and 9 bases from J, the junction contained 2 bases not matched to a gene. Germline CDR1 is LNHDA and CDR2 is SQIVND (reference sequence). CDR3 sequence (DNA): TGTGCCAGTAGTACCGGGACAGGGGGTTCACCCCTCCACTTT. Translated: CASSTGTGGSPLHF.